This T cell receptor (beta chain) was sequenced in a study of blood T cell repertoires in COVID-19. Study details: Samples taken during acute and convalescent COVID-19 were collected in the United States, Italy and Spain. In each case, the material was cDNA or gDNA derived from T cells, B-cell-depleted T cells, or PBMCs.

Authors' processing steps: Amplified reference gene primers provided the basis for estimating nucleated cell counts. Sequencing was performed with immunoSEQ multiplex PCR; in TCRdb, only in-frame clones are kept and a portion is missing. V and J calls and clone size are those listed in that table; D and trimming were worked out from the DNA. The sample shows 150,000 to 200,000 clones, 75% to 80% of them seen only once. Germline V gene sequence: CDR1 SNHLY, CDR2 FYNNEI. CDR3 length equals 15 residues. Deletions cut 11 bases from V and 2 bases from J, with 21 bases between. The sample comprised peripheral blood. The clonotype originates from a woman aged 70 to 79 with acute or convalescent COVID-19. The chain uses TRBV2 and TRBJ1-2; TRBD1 might be the D (5 bases). The CDR3 DNA reads TGTGCCTCCTATCAGGGCGGCAGAAAAAACTATGGCTACACCTTC. It codes for CASYQGGRKNYGYTF.